The sequence of this T cell receptor beta chain was determined in a study of molecular identifiers for immune sequencing clone quantification. TCRdb itself ran the PCR reads through MiXCR, one entry per CDR3 protein. This table holds over 300,000 distinct CDR3 sequences, roughly a quarter found once. From around 20,000 to 1,000,000 sorted cells, naive CD8 libraries were generated with 10%, 30% or 50% RNA. Naive CD8 T cells were sorted as CD8+CD4-CCR7+CD45RA+. This clonotype appeared many times. Its antigen is unknown. Study findings and constraints: Detection of one spiked Jurkat cell's TCR RNA reportedly worked in 980,000 or so naive cells. Same-barcode identical TCR molecules could make highly expanded clones look smaller than they are.

CDR3 length: 15 residues. J lost 6 bases, V lost 8 bases, and 14 bases had no gene match. CDR1 and CDR2 from the germline V gene are MNHEY and SMNVEV (reference sequence). The chain is built from TRBV27 and TRBJ2-3; 7 bases agree with TRBD2. The sequence came from a human donor in good health. Some libraries in this study had Jurkat cell RNA spiked in. The sequencing sample was made of naive CD8+ T cells from blood, with Jurkat cell RNA spiked in. Subset here: FACS-sorted CD8+CD4-CCR7+CD45RA+ naive T cells. CDR3 amino acids: CASLLAPGLVDTQYF. CDR3 DNA: TGTGCCAGCCTACTAGCGCCAGGGCTGGTTGATACGCAGTATTTT.